These T cell receptor beta chains were read from a single sample in a study of cytomegalovirus exposure and HLA in healthy donors. Sequenced by immunoSEQ multiplex PCR; TCRdb stores in-frame clones only, minus some. Of about 76,000 clones listed, under 85% are singletons. Sequenced sample: PBMCs. The receptors shown here come from a woman aged 40 to 49 in good health and CMV-seropositive. CDR3s include the opening cysteine and the closing phenylalanine or tryptophan. The order of the fields is V gene, CDR3 length, J gene, D gene, clone size, CDR3 protein, CDR3 DNA. The D gene is left open where the match is weak. Only part of the rows carry a size: once, few, many, or a class if the clone is expanded.

v_gene: TRBV12-5
len: 15
j_gene: TRBJ2-1
d_gene: -
abundance: -
CDR3aa: CASGLVLDRPNEQFF
CDR3nt: TGTGCTAGTGGCTTGGTCCTAGATCGGCCCAATGAGCAGTTCTTC

v_gene: TRBV4-3
len: 18
j_gene: TRBJ2-6
d_gene: -
abundance: -
CDR3aa: CASSQDGTHFSGANVLTF
CDR3nt: TGCGCCAGCAGCCAAGACGGGACTCACTTCTCTGGGGCCAACGTCCTGACTTTC

v_gene: TRBV6-4
len: 13
j_gene: TRBJ1-5
d_gene: -
abundance: -
CDR3aa: CASSERGHQPQHF
CDR3nt: TGTGCCAGCAGTGAAAGAGGGCATCAGCCCCAGCATTTT

v_gene: TRBV5-1
len: 14
j_gene: TRBJ2-1
d_gene: TRBD2
abundance: -
CDR3aa: CASSLVASGNEQFF
CDR3nt: TGCGCCAGCAGCTTGGTCGCTAGCGGTAATGAGCAGTTCTTC

v_gene: TRBV5-5
len: 13
j_gene: TRBJ2-2
d_gene: -
abundance: -
CDR3aa: CASSLTGTGELFF
CDR3nt: TGTGCCAGCAGCTTGACGGGCACCGGGGAGCTGTTTTTT

v_gene: TRBV7-7
len: 16
j_gene: TRBJ2-5
d_gene: -
abundance: -
CDR3aa: CASSFGNRVNQETQYF
CDR3nt: TGTGCCAGCAGCTTCGGCAACAGGGTGAATCAAGAGACCCAGTACTTC

v_gene: TRBV5-6
len: 16
j_gene: TRBJ1-2
d_gene: TRBD1
abundance: -
CDR3aa: CASLSTFGTGPDGYTF
CDR3nt: TGTGCCAGCCTCTCAACCTTTGGGACAGGGCCTGATGGCTACACCTTC

v_gene: TRBV29-1
len: 13
j_gene: TRBJ1-1
d_gene: -
abundance: once
CDR3aa: CSVAASGGTEAFF
CDR3nt: TGCAGCGTGGCAGCATCCGGCGGCACTGAAGCTTTCTTT

v_gene: TRBV28
len: 16
j_gene: TRBJ1-5
d_gene: TRBD1
abundance: -
CDR3aa: CASSRYKDRAFQPQHF
CDR3nt: TGTGCCAGCAGTCGGTATAAAGACAGGGCTTTTCAGCCCCAGCATTTT

v_gene: TRBV7-2
len: 14
j_gene: TRBJ1-4
d_gene: -
abundance: -
CDR3aa: CASSLTATNEKLFF
CDR3nt: TGTGCCAGCAGCTTGACTGCAACTAATGAAAAACTGTTTTTT

v_gene: TRBV7-6
len: 17
j_gene: TRBJ1-3
d_gene: -
abundance: -
CDR3aa: CASSLDSRDSAGNTIYF
CDR3nt: TGTGCCAGCAGCTTAGACTCCAGGGACTCCGCTGGAAACACCATATATTTT

v_gene: TRBV2
len: 15
j_gene: TRBJ2-2
d_gene: -
abundance: -
CDR3aa: CASRRTTTNTGELFF
CDR3nt: TGTGCCAGCAGGCGAACAACTACGAACACCGGGGAGCTGTTTTTT

v_gene: TRBV7-8
len: 16
j_gene: TRBJ1-1
d_gene: -
abundance: -
CDR3aa: CASSLIVTGGNTEAFF
CDR3nt: TGTGCCAGCAGCTTAATCGTCACGGGAGGGAACACTGAAGCTTTCTTT

v_gene: TRBV4-3
len: 15
j_gene: TRBJ2-2
d_gene: -
abundance: -
CDR3aa: CASSQEGDYTGELFF
CDR3nt: TGCGCCAGCAGCCAAGAAGGAGACTACACCGGGGAGCTGTTTTTT

v_gene: TRBV29-1
len: 13
j_gene: TRBJ2-1
d_gene: -
abundance: few
CDR3aa: CSVLEGADNEQFF
CDR3nt: TGCAGCGTTCTAGAGGGCGCAGACAATGAGCAGTTCTTC

v_gene: TRBV27
len: 16
j_gene: TRBJ1-1
d_gene: -
abundance: few
CDR3aa: CASSLIWGGVNTEAFF
CDR3nt: TGTGCCAGCAGTTTAATCTGGGGCGGAGTGAACACTGAAGCTTTCTTT

v_gene: TRBV7-8
len: 14
j_gene: TRBJ1-4
d_gene: -
abundance: few
CDR3aa: CAITSGKVNEKLFF
CDR3nt: TGTGCCATCACCTCGGGGAAGGTGAATGAAAAACTGTTTTTT

v_gene: TRBV27
len: 17
j_gene: TRBJ2-7
d_gene: TRBD1
abundance: -
CDR3aa: CASSPRTGFMPLYEQYF
CDR3nt: TGTGCCAGCAGCCCTAGGACAGGTTTTATGCCCCTATACGAGCAGTACTTC